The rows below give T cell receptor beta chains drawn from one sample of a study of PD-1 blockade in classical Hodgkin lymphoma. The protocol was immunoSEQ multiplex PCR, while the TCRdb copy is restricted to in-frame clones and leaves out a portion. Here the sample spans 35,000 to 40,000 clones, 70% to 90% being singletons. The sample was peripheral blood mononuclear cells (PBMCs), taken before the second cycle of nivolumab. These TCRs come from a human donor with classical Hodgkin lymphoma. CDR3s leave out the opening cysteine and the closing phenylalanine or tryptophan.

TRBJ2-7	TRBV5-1	ASSLGQVEEQY
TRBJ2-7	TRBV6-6	ASSWDRAGEQY
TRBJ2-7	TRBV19	ASSGASGTYEQY
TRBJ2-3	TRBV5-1	ASSSFDSTDTQY
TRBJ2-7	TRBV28	ASSLLGQISSYEQY
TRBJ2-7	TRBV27	ATHSKSGGKTYEQY
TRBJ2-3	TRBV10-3	AISGTSGGADTQY
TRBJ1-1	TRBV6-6	ASGGTTEAF
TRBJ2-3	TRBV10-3	ATTSGSATDTQY
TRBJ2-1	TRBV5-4	ASRSTGTGSYNEQF
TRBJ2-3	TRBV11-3	ASPDYSTDTQY
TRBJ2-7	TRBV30	AWSDEGATEQY
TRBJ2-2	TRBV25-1	ASSDSGDTGELF
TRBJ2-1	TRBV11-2	ASSLGAGTFYNEQF
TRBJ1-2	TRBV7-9	ASSVAGSYGSGYT
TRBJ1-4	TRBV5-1	ASSFQGVDIEKLF
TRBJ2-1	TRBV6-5	ASSKGASSYNEQF
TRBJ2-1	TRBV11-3	ASSLLDSHNEQF
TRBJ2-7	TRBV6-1	AIKRGGGSSYEQY
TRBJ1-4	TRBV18	ASSPLLPATNEKLF
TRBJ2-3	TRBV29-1	SVGGRGMADTQY
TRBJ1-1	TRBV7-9	ASSSRQEAPRTEAF
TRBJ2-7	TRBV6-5	ASSPNSSWQY
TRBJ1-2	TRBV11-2	ASSLVTGGAHYGYT
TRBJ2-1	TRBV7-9	ASSLISGVRSYNEQF
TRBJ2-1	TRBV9	ASSRQGTSVGNEQF
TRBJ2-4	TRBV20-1	SAHGVDQY
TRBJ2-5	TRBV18	ASSPTSAQETQY
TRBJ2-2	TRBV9	ASSVGAGGTGELF
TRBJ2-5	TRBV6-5	ASSGPTRETQY
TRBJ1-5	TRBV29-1	SYRDSNQPQH
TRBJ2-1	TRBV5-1	ASSLGKSSYNEQF
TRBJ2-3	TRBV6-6	ASSYSGRNTDTQY
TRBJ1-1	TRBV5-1	ASSLMGQLETEAF
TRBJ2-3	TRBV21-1	ARERATSRADTQY
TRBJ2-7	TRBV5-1	ASSSGTSGREWVREQY
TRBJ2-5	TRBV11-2	ASSLVVETQY
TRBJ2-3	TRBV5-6	ASSLIPSDTQY
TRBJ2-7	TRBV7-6	ASSSFDRPYEQY
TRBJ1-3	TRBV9	ASSRDLVGNTIY
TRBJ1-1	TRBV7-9	ASSSGFSMNTEAF
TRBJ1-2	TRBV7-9	ASSHGRGLDYGYT
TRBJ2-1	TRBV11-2	ASSSPDATEDEQF
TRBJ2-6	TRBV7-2	ASSLQGLGGGANVLT
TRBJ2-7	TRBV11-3	ASRPGTNSYEQY
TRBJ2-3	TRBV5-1	ASSSTSGVTDTQY
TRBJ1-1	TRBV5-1	ASSLVGEATEAF
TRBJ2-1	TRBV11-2	ASSSRGTSGTDEQF